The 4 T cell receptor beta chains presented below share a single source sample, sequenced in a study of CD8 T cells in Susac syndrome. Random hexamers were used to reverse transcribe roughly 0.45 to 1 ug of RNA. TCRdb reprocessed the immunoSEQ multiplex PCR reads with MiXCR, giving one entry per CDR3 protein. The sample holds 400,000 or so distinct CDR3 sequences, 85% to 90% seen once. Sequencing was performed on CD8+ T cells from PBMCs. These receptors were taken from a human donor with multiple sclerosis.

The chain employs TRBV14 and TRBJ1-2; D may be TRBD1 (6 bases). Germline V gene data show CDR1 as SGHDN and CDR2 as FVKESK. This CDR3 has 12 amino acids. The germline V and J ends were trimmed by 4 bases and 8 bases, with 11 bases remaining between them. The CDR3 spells CASSPGGLGYTF. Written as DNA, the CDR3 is TGTGCCAGCAGCCCGGGGGGGCTCGGCTACACCTTC. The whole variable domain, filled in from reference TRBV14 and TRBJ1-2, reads EAGVTQFPSHSVIEKGQTVTLRCDPISGHDNLYWYRRVMGKEIKFLLHFVKESKQDESGMPNNRFLAERTGGTYSTLKVQPAELEDSGVYFCASSPGGLGYTFGSGTRLTVV.

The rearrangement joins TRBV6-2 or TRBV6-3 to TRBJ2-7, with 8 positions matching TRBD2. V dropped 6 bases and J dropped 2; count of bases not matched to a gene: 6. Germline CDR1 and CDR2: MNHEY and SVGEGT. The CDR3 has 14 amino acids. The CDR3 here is CASRQAGDPYEQYF. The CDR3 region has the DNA TGTGCCAGCAGGCAAGCGGGGGATCCCTACGAGCAGTACTTC.

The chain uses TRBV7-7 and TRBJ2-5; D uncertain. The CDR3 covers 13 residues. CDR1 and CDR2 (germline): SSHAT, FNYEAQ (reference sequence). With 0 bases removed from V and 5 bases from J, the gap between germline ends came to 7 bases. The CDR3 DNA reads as TGTGCCAGCAGCTTAGCGCTAGGCGAGACCCAGTACTTC. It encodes CASSLALGETQYF.

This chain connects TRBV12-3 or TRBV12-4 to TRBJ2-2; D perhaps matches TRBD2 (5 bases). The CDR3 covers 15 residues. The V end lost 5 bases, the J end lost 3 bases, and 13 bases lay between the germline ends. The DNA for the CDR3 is TGTGCCAGCAGTCCGGACTCGCGGGACACCGGGGAGCTGTTTTTT. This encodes CASSPDSRDTGELFF.